What follows is one TCR beta chain and its context. Its antigen is still unknown. The CDR3 runs 14 residues. V lost 1 base to trimming and J lost 0 bases, with 7 bases between them. The V gene's germline CDR1 is SGHNT and CDR2 YYREEE (reference sequence). TCR beta CDR3 amplification used RNA transcripts. HTBI primers served in a first-round RT-PCR, which a second-round multiplex PCR followed. Each CDR3 protein is one row after TCRdb ran MiXCR on the multiplex PCR reads. The table shows around 1,200,000 distinct CDR3 sequences, with about 35% occurring only once. Clinicians diagnosed using symptoms, serum thyroxine, TRAb, thyroid ultrasound and orbital computed tomography. This specimen comes from a study of Graves' ophthalmopathy and Graves' hyperthyroidism. Study-level findings and limits: Blood samples also showed most expanded thyroid clonotypes exceeding 0.001 frequency.

The rearrangement joins TRBV5-4 to TRBJ1-1; maybe TRBD1 (6 bases). The sequence came from an adult man with Graves' hyperthyroidism. The sequencing input was peripheral blood or thyroid tissue (not recorded which). The CDR3 DNA sequence: TGTGCCAGCAGCTTGCCAGGGGTGAACACTGAAGCTTTCTTT. Its protein product is CASSLPGVNTEAFF.